These 27 T cell receptor beta chains were all obtained from the same sample, sequenced in a study of T cells in Graves' hyperthyroidism and ophthalmopathy. From RNA transcripts, TCR beta CDR3 regions were amplified. During a first-round RT-PCR of the TCR CDR3, the HTBI primer set was used. TCRdb reanalysed the multiplex PCR reads using MiXCR and keeps one entry per CDR3 protein. The data hold more than 650,000 distinct CDR3 sequences, with about 14% observed a single time. Sequencing used blood. These receptors originate from a woman younger than 35 with Graves' hyperthyroidism.

This clonotype was seen ten or more times. This sequence joins TRBV7-2 and TRBJ2-1, with 11 bases lining up with TRBD2. Germline V CDR1 and CDR2: SGHTA, FQGNSA. V dropped 0 bases and J dropped 7; count of bases not matched to a gene: 8. The length of the CDR3 is 17 residues. The CDR3 DNA follows: TGTGCCAGCAGCTTAGCGGTTACTAGCGGGAGACTTAATGAGCAGTTCTTC. As protein: CASSLAVTSGRLNEQFF. The full variable domain, with the rest looked up from reference TRBV7-2 and TRBJ2-1, is GAGVSQSPSNKVTEKGKDVELRCDPISGHTALYWYRQSLGQGLEFLIYFQGNSAPDKSGLPSDRFSAERTGGSVSTLTIQRTQQEDSAVYLCASSLAVTSGRLNEQFFGPGTRLTVL.

The J gene is TRBJ2-7, the V gene TRBV29-1; TRBD1 agrees at 11 bases. From germline, CDR1 is SQVTM and CDR2 ANQGSEA. This CDR3 is built from 14 residues. The V and J ends lost 6 bases and 2 bases, in that order; junction bases with no gene match: 6. The CDR3 coding sequence is TGCAGCGTGAGGAGGGACAGGGGGACCTACGAGCAGTACTTC. Encoded protein: CSVRRDRGTYEQYF.

V and J are TRBV5-8 and TRBJ2-7; 12 bases match TRBD1. V dropped 2 bases and J dropped 4; count of bases not matched to a gene: 16. Germline V gene lookup returns CDR1 SGHTS and CDR2 YDEGEE. This CDR3 is 19 amino acids long. The CDR3 sequence: CASSLDPLFEGQGAYEQYF. As DNA, the CDR3 is TGTGCCAGCAGCTTAGACCCTCTTTTCGAGGGACAGGGGGCGTACGAGCAGTACTTC. The full variable domain, in which reference TRBV5-8 and TRBJ2-7 provide the parts outside the CDR3, is EAGVTQSPTHLIKTRGQQATLRCSPISGHTSVYWYQQALGLGLQFLLWYDEGEERNRGNFPPRFSGRQFPNYSSELNVNALELEDSALYLCASSLDPLFEGQGAYEQYFGPGTRLTVT.

As to this clonotype: Since no conserved phenylalanine or tryptophan closes the CDR3, a read error is the likely cause. The rearrangement uses TRBV19 and TRBJ2-1, with D perhaps TRBD1 or TRBD2 (5 bases each). Germline V lookup: CDR1 LNHDA, CDR2 SQIVND (reference sequence). The CDR3 extends over 17 amino acids. The V gene lost 5 bases and the J gene lost 1 base, with 18 bases spanning the gap. Written as DNA, the CDR3 is TGTGCCAGTAGTGAATGGGGGACGGGCTCGTCCTACAATGAGCAGTTCTCC. The encoded protein is CASSEWGTGSSYNEQFS.

This clonotype has a handful of counts. V is TRBV24-1 and J is TRBJ1-2; the D is unclear. The V and J ends lost 1 base and 4 bases respectively, with 9 bases between them. Germline lookup yields CDR1 KGHDR and CDR2 SFDVKD. CDR3 size: 14 residues. The CDR3 reads CATSDFSRPYGYTF. DNA for the CDR3: TGTGCCACCAGTGATTTTTCCAGGCCCTATGGCTACACCTTC.

This clonotype was seen many times. V gene TRBV6-5 combines with J gene TRBJ1-1; a weak D match, TRBD1 (6 bases). Germline CDR1 and CDR2: MNHEY and SVGAGI. The CDR3 contains 17 residues. V was cut by 0 bases and J by 2 bases, with 16 bases left in between. CDR3 nucleotides: TGTGCCAGCAGTTACTCTCCCGGGGGGCGCGTTAACACTGAAGCTTTCTTT. Protein sequence: CASSYSPGGRVNTEAFF.

J is TRBJ1-2 and V is TRBV15; TRBD1 matches 7 bases. V was clipped by 0 bases and J by 3 bases; unmatched bases: 4. CDR1 and CDR2 (germline): LNHNV, YYDKDF (reference sequence). The CDR3 sequence is 15 residues long. In DNA, the CDR3 is TGTGCCACCAGCAGAGACGACAGGGAGGACTATGGCTACACCTTC. It is translated as CATSRDDREDYGYTF.

The sample holds many counts of this clonotype. The chain employs TRBV18 and TRBJ2-7; D ambiguous. Trimming left V 3 bases short and J 6 bases short, with 9 bases between. There are 12 residues in the CDR3. The V gene's germline CDR1 is KGHSH and CDR2 LQKENI. CDR3 coding DNA: TGTGCCAGCTCACCCCCCTTTTCCGAGCAGTACTTC. It yields the protein CASSPPFSEQYF.

In its sample, this clonotype was seen a few times. V usage is TRBV6-1 and J usage is TRBJ1-1; D may be TRBD1 (6 bases). The germline V gene has CDR1 MNHNS and CDR2 SASEGT. V lost 6 bases and J lost 4, with 12 bases in between. The CDR3 has 13 residues. The chain's CDR3 is CASRRTGPTEAFF. CDR3 sequence (DNA): TGTGCCAGCAGGCGAACAGGGCCCACTGAAGCTTTCTTT.

This clonotype has a count of ten or more. The genes are TRBV6-1 and TRBJ2-3; D gene uncertain. CDR3 length equals 13 residues. Germline V gene lookup returns CDR1 MNHNS and CDR2 SASEGT. The V gene lost 9 bases and the J gene lost 2 bases, with 12 bases spanning the gap. The CDR3 sequence: CASRSVLTDTQYF. For the CDR3, the DNA is TGTGCCAGTCGCTCGGTACTCACAGATACGCAGTATTTT.

This clonotype has just a few counts. The V and J genes are TRBV7-9 and TRBJ2-5, with D perhaps TRBD2 (5 bases). Germline CDR1 and CDR2: SEHNR and FQNEAQ (reference sequence). Trimming cost V 4 bases and J 4 bases, with 22 bases left between them. The CDR3 totals 17 residues. CDR3 region: CASSSPRGMEVGETQYF. In DNA form, the CDR3 reads TGTGCCAGCAGCTCCCCACGGGGAATGGAGGTAGGAGAGACCCAGTACTTC.

This clonotype was seen at least ten times. The J gene is TRBJ1-1, the V gene TRBV4-2; maybe TRBD1 (5 bases). This CDR3 is built from 16 residues. CDR1 LGHNA and CDR2 YNFKEQ come from the germline V gene. The ends were cut back, 0 bases at V and 5 bases at J, with 16 bases in the middle. CDR3 amino acids: CASSQDRGSGGTEAFF. As DNA, the CDR3 is TGTGCCAGCAGCCAAGATCGAGGCAGTGGGGGGACTGAAGCTTTCTTT.

The table lists this clonotype with many counts. The rearrangement uses TRBV4-2 and TRBJ2-1; 8 nucleotides align to TRBD2. The CDR3 extends over 16 amino acids. Losses at the gene ends were 0 bases for V and 6 bases for J; bases not matched to a gene: 7. The germline gives CDR1 LGHNA, CDR2 YNFKEQ. CDR3 sequence reads: CASSQELVAGINEQFF. For the CDR3, the DNA is TGTGCCAGCAGCCAAGAACTGGTAGCGGGAATCAATGAGCAGTTCTTC.

This clonotype was recorded a few times. The rearrangement links TRBV20-1 to TRBJ2-7, with D perhaps matching TRBD2 (7 bases). Trimming took 0 bases from V and 4 from J, leaving 16 bases between them. CDR1 is DFQATT and CDR2 is SNEGSKA in the germline V gene (reference sequence). This CDR3 region has 15 residues. This chain's CDR3 is CSARDGGGHEYEQYF. CDR3 sequence (DNA): TGCAGTGCTAGAGATGGGGGGGGGCATGAGTACGAGCAGTACTTC.

This clonotype was observed many times. This chain uses TRBV20-1 with TRBJ2-1, with TRBD2 matching 7 bases. Germline V lookup: CDR1 DFQATT, CDR2 SNEGSKA (reference sequence). The CDR3 consists of 14 residues. V lost 8 bases to trimming and J lost 2 bases; unmatched junction nucleotides: 9. Written as DNA, the CDR3 is TGCAGTCCGAGGCGCGGGAGACCCTACAATGAGCAGTTCTTC. It codes for CSPRRGRPYNEQFF.

This clonotype showed up many times. The CDR3 sequence is CASSLVFLGLKETQYF. In DNA, the CDR3 is TGTGCCAGCAGCTTAGTATTCCTAGGACTAAAAGAGACCCAGTACTTC. V is TRBV11-2 and J is TRBJ2-5; TRBD2 is a possible D gene (6 bases). Trimming took off 1 base at V and 3 bases at J, with 15 bases between the two ends. CDR1 is SGHAT and CDR2 is FQNNGV in the germline V gene. The CDR3 spans 16 residues.

There are many counts of this clonotype. V usage is TRBV30 and J usage is TRBJ2-7; no clear D gene. The V end was cut by 1 base, the J end by 1 base, with 11 bases between. This CDR3 is 14 amino acids long. CDR1 and CDR2 (germline): GTSNPN, SVGIG (reference sequence). Here the CDR3 DNA reads TGTGCCTGGAGTGGAATTCAGGTATCCTACGAGCAGTACTTC. It yields the protein CAWSGIQVSYEQYF.

This clonotype was counted at least ten times. V usage is TRBV18 and J usage is TRBJ2-3; 10 bases align to TRBD2. The CDR3 length is 15 residues. Germline assignment: CDR1 KGHSH and CDR2 LQKENI. Trimming removed 5 bases from V and 8 bases from J; junction bases left unmatched: 10. The CDR3 nucleotides read TGTGCCAGCTCATCAGGACTAGCGGAGATAGCTACGCAGTATTTT. Protein sequence: CASSSGLAEIATQYF.

A few counts support this clonotype. V usage is TRBV7-3 and J usage is TRBJ1-1; D gene unclear. V lost 2 bases and J lost 5, with 9 bases in between. Germline V gene data show CDR1 as SGHTA and CDR2 as FQGTGA. The CDR3 loop spans 13 amino acids. The CDR3 DNA follows: TGTGCCAGCAGCTTAGACAAATGGACTGAAGCTTTCTTT. Protein: CASSLDKWTEAFF.

V and J are TRBV30 and TRBJ1-4; the D gene is possibly TRBD1 (6 bases). Trimming cost V 1 base and J 3 bases, with 12 bases left between them. Germline V gene data show CDR1 as GTSNPN and CDR2 as SVGIG (reference sequence). This CDR3 contains 15 residues. CDR3 sequence (DNA): TGTGCCTGGAGTGGTCTACAGGGAGCTAATGAAAAACTGTTTTTT. Translated: CAWSGLQGANEKLFF.

A word on this clonotype: With a much larger clone just one base away, this may be a read error. Likely a read error: the CDR3 ends without its conserved phenylalanine or tryptophan. J is TRBJ2-6 and V is TRBV28; the D is unclear. V was trimmed by 4 bases and J by 7 bases, leaving 8 bases between them. The CDR3 has 13 residues. Germline CDR1 is MDHEN and CDR2 is SYDVKM. CDR3 sequence reads: CASSYRGANVLTL. CDR3 in DNA: TGTGCCAGCAGTTACAGAGGTGCCAACGTCCTGACTCTC.

The sample holds many counts of this clonotype. V usage is TRBV28 and J usage is TRBJ2-1; D may be TRBD2 (5 bases). V dropped 4 bases and J dropped 5 bases, with 18 bases sitting between them. The length of the CDR3 is 16 residues. CDR1 MDHEN and CDR2 SYDVKM come from the germline V gene. The CDR3 here is CASSSLGSGLDNEQFF. CDR3 nucleotides: TGTGCCAGCAGTTCTCTTGGGAGTGGATTAGACAATGAGCAGTTCTTC.

This clonotype occurred a few times. This clone may be a read error of a much larger clone one base away. CDR3 residues: CAVGCTNTEAFF. The DNA for the CDR3 is TGTGCCGTCGGGTGCACGAACACTGAAGCTTTCTTT. The genes are TRBV3-1 and TRBJ1-1; no firm D call. V dropped 11 bases and J dropped 1 base, with 11 bases sitting between them. CDR1 and CDR2 from the germline V gene are LGHDT and YNNKEL (reference sequence). CDR3 length equals 12 residues.

The rearrangement joins TRBV28 to TRBJ2-5; D is possibly TRBD1 (6 bases). V lost 5 bases and J lost 5, with 21 bases in between. CDR1 and CDR2 (germline): MDHEN, SYDVKM. The CDR3 spans 16 residues. As DNA, the CDR3 is TGTGCCAGCAGTCACCGCTCTAACAGGGACCGGGAGACCCAGTACTTC. Translation: CASSHRSNRDRETQYF.

This clonotype has only a few counts. The rearrangement links TRBV27 to TRBJ1-6; D might be TRBD1 (5 bases). The ends were cut back, 8 bases at V and 16 bases at J, with 27 bases in the middle. Germline V gives CDR1 MNHEY, CDR2 SMNVEV (reference sequence). CDR3 length: 15 amino acids. CDR3 nucleotide sequence: TGTGCCAGCCGATCCTCCCGGGGCAGAGGTTTGTTACTCCACTTT. Translating it yields CASRSSRGRGLLLHF.

This clonotype was observed many times. The CDR3 loop reads CAISESNSMNTEAFF. Here the CDR3 DNA reads TGTGCCATCAGTGAGTCCAACAGTATGAACACTGAAGCTTTCTTT. This rearrangement joins TRBV10-3 to TRBJ1-1; D is unclear. The CDR3 spans 15 residues. Germline V gene data show CDR1 as ENHRY and CDR2 as SYGVKD. The ends were cut back, 0 bases at V and 0 bases at J, with 8 bases in the middle.

Only a few counts were recorded for this clonotype. The chain couples TRBV19 to TRBJ2-1, with TRBD1 identical over 9 bases. This CDR3 comprises 14 residues. Germline V gene data show CDR1 as LNHDA and CDR2 as SQIVND (reference sequence). V lost 7 bases and J lost 5; bases outside the gene matches: 6. CDR3 coding DNA: TGTGCCAGTACAGACAGGGGGGATCACAATGAGCAGTTCTTC. Its translation is CASTDRGDHNEQFF.